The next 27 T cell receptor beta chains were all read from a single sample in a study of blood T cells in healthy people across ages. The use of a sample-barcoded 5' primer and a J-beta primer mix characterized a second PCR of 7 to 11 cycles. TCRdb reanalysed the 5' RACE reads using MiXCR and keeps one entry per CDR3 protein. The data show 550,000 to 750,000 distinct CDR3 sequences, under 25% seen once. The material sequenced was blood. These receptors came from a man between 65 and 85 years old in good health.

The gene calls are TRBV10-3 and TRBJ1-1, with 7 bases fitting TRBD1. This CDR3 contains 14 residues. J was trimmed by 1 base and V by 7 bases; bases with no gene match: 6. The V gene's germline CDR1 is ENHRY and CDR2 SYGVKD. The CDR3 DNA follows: TGTGCCATCACGACCGGGACAGAGAACACTGAAGCTTTCTTT. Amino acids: CAITTGTENTEAFF.

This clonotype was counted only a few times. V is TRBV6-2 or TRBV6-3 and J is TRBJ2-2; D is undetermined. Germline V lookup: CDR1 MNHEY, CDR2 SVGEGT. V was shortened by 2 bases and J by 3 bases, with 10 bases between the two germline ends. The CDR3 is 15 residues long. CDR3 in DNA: TGTGCCAGCAGTTACGTGGCGGCATACACCGGGGAGCTGTTTTTT. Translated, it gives CASSYVAAYTGELFF.

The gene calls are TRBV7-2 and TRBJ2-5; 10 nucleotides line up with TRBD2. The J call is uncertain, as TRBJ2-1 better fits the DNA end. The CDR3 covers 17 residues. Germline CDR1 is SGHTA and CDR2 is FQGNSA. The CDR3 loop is CASSISSGSQRSNEQFF. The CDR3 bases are TGTGCCAGCAGCATATCTAGCGGGAGTCAGAGGTCCAATGAGCAGTTCTTC.

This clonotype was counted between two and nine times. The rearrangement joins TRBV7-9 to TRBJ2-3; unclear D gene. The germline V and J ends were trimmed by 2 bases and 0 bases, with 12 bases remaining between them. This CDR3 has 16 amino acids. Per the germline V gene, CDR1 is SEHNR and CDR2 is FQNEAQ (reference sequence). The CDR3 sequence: CASSLLVSSSTDTQYF. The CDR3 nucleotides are TGTGCCAGCAGCTTACTGGTTAGCAGTAGCACAGATACGCAGTATTTT.

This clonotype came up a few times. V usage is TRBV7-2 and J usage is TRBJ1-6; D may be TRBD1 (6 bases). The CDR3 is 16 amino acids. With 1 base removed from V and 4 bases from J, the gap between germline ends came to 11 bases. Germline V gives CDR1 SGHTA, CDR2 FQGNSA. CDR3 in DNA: TGTGCCAGCAGCTTAGACAGGGCGTTATATAATTCACCCCTCCACTTT. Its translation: CASSLDRALYNSPLHF.

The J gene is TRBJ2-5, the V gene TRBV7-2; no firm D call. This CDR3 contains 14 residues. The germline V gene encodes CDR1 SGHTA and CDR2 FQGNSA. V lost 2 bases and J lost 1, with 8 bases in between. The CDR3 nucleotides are TGTGCCAGCAGCTTAAGACGGTCCCAAGAGACCCAGTACTTC. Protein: CASSLRRSQETQYF. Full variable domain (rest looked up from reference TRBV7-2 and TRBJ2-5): GAGVSQSPSNKVTEKGKDVELRCDPISGHTALYWYRQSLGQGLEFLIYFQGNSAPDKSGLPSDRFSAERTGGSVSTLTIQRTQQEDSAVYLCASSLRRSQETQYFGPGTRLLVL.

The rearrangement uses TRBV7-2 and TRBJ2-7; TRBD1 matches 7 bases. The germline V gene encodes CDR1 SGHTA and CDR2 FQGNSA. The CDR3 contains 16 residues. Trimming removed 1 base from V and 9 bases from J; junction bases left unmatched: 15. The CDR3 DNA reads TGTGCCAGCAGCTTAGAGGCAAGGTCCATAGAGGGGGCGCAGTACTTC. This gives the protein CASSLEARSIEGAQYF. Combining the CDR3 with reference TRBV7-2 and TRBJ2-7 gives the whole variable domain GAGVSQSPSNKVTEKGKDVELRCDPISGHTALYWYRQSLGQGLEFLIYFQGNSAPDKSGLPSDRFSAERTGGSVSTLTIQRTQQEDSAVYLCASSLEARSIEGAQYFGPGTRLTVT.

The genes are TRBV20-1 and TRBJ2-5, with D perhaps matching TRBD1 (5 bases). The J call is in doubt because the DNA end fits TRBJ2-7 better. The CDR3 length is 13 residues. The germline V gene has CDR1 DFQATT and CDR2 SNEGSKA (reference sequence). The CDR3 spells CSAGPPGNHEQYF. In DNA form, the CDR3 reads TGCAGTGCTGGACCACCAGGGAATCACGAGCAGTACTTC.

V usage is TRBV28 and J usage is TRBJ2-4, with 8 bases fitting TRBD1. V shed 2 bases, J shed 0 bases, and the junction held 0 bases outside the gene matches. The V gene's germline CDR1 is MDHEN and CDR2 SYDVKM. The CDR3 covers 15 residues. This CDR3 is CASSLGQGAKNIQYF. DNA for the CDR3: TGTGCCAGCAGTTTAGGACAGGGAGCCAAAAACATTCAGTACTTC.

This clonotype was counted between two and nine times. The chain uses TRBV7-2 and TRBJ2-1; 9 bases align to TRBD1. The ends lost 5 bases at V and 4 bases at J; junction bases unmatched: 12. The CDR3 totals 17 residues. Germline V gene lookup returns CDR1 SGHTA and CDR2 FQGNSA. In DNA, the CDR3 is TGTGCCAGCAGCCATCAGGCGGGACAGGGCTTATACAATGAGCAGTTCTTC. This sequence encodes CASSHQAGQGLYNEQFF.

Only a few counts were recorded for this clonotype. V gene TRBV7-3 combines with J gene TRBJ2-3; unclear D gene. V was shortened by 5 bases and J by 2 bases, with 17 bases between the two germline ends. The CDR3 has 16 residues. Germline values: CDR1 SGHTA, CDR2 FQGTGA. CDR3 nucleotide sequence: TGTGCCAGCAGCCCCTCCGCCGGCGCGCCCACAGATACGCAGTATTTT. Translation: CASSPSAGAPTDTQYF.

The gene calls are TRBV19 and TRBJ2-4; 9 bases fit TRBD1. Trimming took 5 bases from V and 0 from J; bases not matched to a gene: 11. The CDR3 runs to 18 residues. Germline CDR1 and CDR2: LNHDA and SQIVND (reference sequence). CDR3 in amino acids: CASSSGQGLTIAKNIQYF. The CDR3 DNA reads TGTGCCAGTAGTTCGGGACAGGGCCTAACTATAGCCAAAAACATTCAGTACTTC.

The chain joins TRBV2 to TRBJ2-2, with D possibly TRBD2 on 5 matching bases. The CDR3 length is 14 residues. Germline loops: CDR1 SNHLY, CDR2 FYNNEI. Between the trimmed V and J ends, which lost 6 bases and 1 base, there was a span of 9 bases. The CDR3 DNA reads TGTGCCAGCAGCTGGACTGAGAACACCGGGGAGCTGTTTTTT. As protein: CASSWTENTGELFF.

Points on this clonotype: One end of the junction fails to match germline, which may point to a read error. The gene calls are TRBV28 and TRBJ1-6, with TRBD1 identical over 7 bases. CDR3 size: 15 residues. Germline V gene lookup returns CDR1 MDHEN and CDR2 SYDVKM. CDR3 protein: CASSRTGGNNSPLHF. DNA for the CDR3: TGCGCCAGCAGTAGGACAGGAGGGAATAATTCACCCCTCCACTTT.

The CDR3 reads CAISGSTYNTDTQYF. For the CDR3, the DNA is TGTGCCATCAGTGGCTCCACATACAACACAGATACGCAGTATTTT. This chain links TRBV10-3 with TRBJ2-3; D not certain. The ends were cut back, 4 bases at V and 2 bases at J, with 13 bases in the middle. There are 15 residues in the CDR3. Per germline, CDR1 ENHRY and CDR2 SYGVKD.

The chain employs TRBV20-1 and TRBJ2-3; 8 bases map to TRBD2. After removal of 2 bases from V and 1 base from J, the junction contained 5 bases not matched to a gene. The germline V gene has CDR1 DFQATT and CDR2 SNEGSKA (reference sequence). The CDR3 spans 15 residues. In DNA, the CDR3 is TGCAGTGCTAGACCAGGGACTAGACGCACAGATACGCAGTATTTT. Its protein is CSARPGTRRTDTQYF.

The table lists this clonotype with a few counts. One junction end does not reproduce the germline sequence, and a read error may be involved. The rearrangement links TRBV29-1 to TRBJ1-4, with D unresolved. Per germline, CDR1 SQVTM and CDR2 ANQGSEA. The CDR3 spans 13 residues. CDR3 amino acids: CSGSVGSKEKLFF. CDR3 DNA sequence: TGCAGCGGGAGTGTGGGGAGTAAGGAAAAGCTGTTTTTT. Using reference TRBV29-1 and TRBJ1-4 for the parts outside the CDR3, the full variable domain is SAVISQKPSRDICQRGTSLTIQCQVDSQVTMMFWYRQQPGQSLTLIATANQGSEATYESGFVIDKFPISRPNLTFSTLTVSNMSPEDSSIYLCSGSVGSKEKLFFGSGTQLSVL.

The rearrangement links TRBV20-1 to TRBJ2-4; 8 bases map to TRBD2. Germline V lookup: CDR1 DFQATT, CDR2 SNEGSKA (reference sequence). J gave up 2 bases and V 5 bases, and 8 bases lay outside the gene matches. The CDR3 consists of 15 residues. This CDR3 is CSAPPGLGTKNIQYF. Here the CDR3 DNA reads TGCAGTGCTCCGCCGGGACTAGGGACCAAAAACATTCAGTACTTC.

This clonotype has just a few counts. The CDR3 here is CASSLFGQGLNTQYF. As DNA, the CDR3 is TGTGCCAGCAGCTTATTCGGACAGGGGTTAAATACGCAGTATTTT. The chain employs TRBV7-2 and TRBJ2-3; 9 bases align to TRBD1. V shed 2 bases, J shed 7 bases, and the junction held 7 bases outside the gene matches. Germline V gene lookup returns CDR1 SGHTA and CDR2 FQGNSA. The CDR3 spans 15 residues.

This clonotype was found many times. The CDR3 sequence: CASSVQVNYGYTF. Written as DNA, the CDR3 is TGTGCCAGCAGTGTTCAGGTTAACTATGGCTACACCTTC. The gene calls are TRBV6-5 and TRBJ1-2; D not resolved. The CDR3 is 13 residues long. In germline, CDR1 is MNHEY, CDR2 SVGAGI. V lost 5 bases and J lost 1, with 8 bases in between.

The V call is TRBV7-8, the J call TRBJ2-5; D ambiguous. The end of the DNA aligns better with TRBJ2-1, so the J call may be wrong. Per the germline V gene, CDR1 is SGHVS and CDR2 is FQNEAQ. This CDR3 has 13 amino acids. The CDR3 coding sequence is TGTGCCAGCAGCTCCGATCTAGTCGGTGAGCAGTTCTTC. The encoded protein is CASSSDLVGEQFF.

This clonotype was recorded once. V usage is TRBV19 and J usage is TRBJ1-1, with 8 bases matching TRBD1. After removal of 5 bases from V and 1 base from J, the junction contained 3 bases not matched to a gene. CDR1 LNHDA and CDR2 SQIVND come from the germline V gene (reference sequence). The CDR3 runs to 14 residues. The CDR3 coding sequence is TGTGCCAGTAGTGCAGGACAGGGGAACACTGAAGCTTTCTTT. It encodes CASSAGQGNTEAFF. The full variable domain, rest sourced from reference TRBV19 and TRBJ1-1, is DGGITQSPKYLFRKEGQNVTLSCEQNLNHDAMYWYRQDPGQGLRLIYYSQIVNDFQKGDIAEGYSVSREKKESFPLTVTSAQKNPTAFYLCASSAGQGNTEAFFGQGTRLTVV.

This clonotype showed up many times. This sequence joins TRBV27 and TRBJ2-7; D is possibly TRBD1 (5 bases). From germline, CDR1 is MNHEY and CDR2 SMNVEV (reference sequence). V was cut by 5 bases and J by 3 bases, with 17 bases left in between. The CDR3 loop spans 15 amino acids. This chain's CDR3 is CASSPIDRSSYEQYF. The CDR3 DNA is TGTGCCAGCAGTCCGATAGACAGAAGCAGCTACGAGCAGTACTTC.

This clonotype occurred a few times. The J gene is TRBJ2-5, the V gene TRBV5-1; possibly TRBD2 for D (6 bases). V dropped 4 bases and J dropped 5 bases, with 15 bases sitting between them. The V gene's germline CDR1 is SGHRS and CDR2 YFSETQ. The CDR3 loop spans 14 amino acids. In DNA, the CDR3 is TGCGCCAGCAGCGAGGGACTCCCTGGGGAGACCCAGTACTTC. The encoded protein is CASSEGLPGETQYF.

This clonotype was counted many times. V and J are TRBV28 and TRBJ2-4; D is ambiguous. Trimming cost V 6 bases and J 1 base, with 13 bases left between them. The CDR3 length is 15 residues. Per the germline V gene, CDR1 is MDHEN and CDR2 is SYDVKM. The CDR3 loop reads CASSPEGSAKNIQYF. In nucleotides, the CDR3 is TGTGCCAGCAGCCCCGAAGGGTCTGCCAAAAACATTCAGTACTTC. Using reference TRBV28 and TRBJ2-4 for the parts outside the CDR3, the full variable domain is DVKVTQSSRYLVKRTGEKVFLECVQDMDHENMFWYRQDPGLGLRLIYFSYDVKMKEKGDIPEGYSVSREKKERFSLILESASTNQTSMYLCASSPEGSAKNIQYFGAGTRLSVL.

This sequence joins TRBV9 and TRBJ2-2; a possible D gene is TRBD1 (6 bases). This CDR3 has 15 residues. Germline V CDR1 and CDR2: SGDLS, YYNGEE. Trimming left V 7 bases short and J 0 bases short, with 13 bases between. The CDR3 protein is CASAWGTTNTGELFF. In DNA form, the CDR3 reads TGTGCCAGCGCATGGGGGACAACGAACACCGGGGAGCTGTTTTTT.

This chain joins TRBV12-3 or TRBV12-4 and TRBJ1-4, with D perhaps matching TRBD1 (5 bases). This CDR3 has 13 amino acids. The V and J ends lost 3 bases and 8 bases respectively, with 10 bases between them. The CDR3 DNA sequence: TGTGCCAGCAGTTTTGGGGCCTGGGAAAAACTGTTTTTT. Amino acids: CASSFGAWEKLFF.